One TCR beta chain is described in this entry. The antigen is not known. Researchers ran the PCR with 60 Vbeta and 13 Jbeta primers. Profiling relied on immunoSEQ multiplex PCR, and the TCRdb table lists in-frame clones only, not all of them. The listing contains tens of thousands of clones. The record originates from a study of cytomegalovirus exposure and HLA in healthy donors. Study-level results: The study listed about 150 cytomegalovirus-associated TCR beta chains. Within the data, a cluster of highly shared sequence variants was likely a sequencing artifact. V segments that were indistinguishable, TRBV6-2 and TRBV6-3 among them, were omitted from analysis.

CDR3 size: 15 residues. Germline CDR1 and CDR2: SGHRS and YFSETQ. The germline V and J ends were trimmed by 0 bases and 4 bases, with 13 bases remaining between them. Sequencing was carried out using PBMCs. The chain is built from TRBV5-1 and TRBJ1-2, with D maybe TRBD1 (5 bases). This receptor was taken from a woman aged 35 to 49 in good health and CMV-seronegative. DNA of the CDR3: TGCGCCAGCAGCTTGGACCGGGGGATTGCCTATGGCTACACCTTC. The encoded protein is CASSLDRGIAYGYTF.